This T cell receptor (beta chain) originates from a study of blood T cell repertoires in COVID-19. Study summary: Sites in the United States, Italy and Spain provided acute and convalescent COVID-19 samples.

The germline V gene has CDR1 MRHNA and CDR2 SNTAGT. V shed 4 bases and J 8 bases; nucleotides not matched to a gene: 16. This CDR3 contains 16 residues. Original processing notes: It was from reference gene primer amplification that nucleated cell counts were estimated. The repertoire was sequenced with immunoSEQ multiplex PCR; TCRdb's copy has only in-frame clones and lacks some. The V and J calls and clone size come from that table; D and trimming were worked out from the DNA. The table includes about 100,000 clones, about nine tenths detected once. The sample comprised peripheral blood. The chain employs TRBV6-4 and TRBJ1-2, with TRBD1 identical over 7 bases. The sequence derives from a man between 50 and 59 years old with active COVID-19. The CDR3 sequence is CASSGPGQHNYGGYTF. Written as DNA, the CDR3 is TGTGCCAGCAGTGGACCGGGACAGCACAACTATGGCGGCTACACCTTC.